The entry below gives a single TCR beta chain sequence along with its context. The sample originates from a study of cytomegalovirus exposure and HLA in healthy donors. This PCR relied on a set of 60 Vbeta primers and 13 Jbeta primers. Produced via immunoSEQ multiplex PCR; TCRdb's table is partial and in-frame only. The sample has around 150,000 clones, roughly three quarters seen once. The source is a man aged 18-30 years in good health and CMV-seropositive. The sequenced sample consisted of PBMCs.

The CDR3 reads CASRSRPGQGADTIYF. CDR3 nucleotide sequence: TGTGCCAGCAGGTCCCGACCGGGACAGGGGGCGGACACCATATATTTT. The V and J genes are TRBV28 and TRBJ1-3; TRBD1 aligns across 12 bases. Germline trimming cut 6 bases from V and 8 bases from J; bases unmatched to any gene: 11. This CDR3 spans 16 amino acids. Germline V gene sequence: CDR1 MDHEN, CDR2 SYDVKM.